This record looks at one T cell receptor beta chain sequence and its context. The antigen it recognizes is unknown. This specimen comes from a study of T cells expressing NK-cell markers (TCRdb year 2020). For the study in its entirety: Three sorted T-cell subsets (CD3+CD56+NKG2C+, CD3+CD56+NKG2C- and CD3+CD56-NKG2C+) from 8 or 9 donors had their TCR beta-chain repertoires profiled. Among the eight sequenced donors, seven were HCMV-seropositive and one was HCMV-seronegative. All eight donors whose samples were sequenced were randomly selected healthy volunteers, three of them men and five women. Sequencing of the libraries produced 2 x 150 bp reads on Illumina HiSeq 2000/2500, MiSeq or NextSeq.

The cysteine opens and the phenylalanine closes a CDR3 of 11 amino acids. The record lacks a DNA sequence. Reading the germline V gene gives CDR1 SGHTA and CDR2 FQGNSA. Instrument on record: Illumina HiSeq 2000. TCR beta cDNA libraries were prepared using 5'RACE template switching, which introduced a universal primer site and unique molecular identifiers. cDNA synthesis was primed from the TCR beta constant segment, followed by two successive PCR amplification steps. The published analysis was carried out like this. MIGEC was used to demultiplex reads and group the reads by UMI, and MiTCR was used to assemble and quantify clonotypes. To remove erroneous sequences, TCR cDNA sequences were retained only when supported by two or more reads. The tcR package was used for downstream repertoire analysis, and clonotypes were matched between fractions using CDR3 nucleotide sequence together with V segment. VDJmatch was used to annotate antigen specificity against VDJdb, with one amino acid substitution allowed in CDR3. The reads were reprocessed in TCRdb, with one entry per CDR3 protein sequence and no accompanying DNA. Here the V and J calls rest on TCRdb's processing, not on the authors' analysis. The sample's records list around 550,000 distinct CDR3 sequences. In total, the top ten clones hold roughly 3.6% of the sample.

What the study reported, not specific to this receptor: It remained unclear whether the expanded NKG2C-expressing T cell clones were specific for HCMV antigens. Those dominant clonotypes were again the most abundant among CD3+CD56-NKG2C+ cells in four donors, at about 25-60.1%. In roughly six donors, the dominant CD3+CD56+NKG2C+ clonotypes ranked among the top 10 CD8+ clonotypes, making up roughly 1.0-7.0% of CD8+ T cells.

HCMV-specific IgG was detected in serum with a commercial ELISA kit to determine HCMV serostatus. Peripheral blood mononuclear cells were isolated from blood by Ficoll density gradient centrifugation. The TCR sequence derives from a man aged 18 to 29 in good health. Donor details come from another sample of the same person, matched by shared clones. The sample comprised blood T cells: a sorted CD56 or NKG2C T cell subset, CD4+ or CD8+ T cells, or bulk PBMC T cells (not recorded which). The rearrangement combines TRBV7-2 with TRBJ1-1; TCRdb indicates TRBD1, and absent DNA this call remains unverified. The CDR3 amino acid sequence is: CASSGQVGAFF.